What follows are 22 T cell receptor beta chains derived from one specimen sequenced in a study of cytomegalovirus exposure and HLA in healthy donors. The PCR used 60 Vbeta and 13 Jbeta primers. This table comes from immunoSEQ multiplex PCR, and its TCRdb copy is limited to in-frame clones, with some not included. The repertoire holds about 110,000 clones, with about 83% as singletons. The sample comprised PBMCs. These receptor sequences come from a man between 18 and 35 years old in good health and CMV-seronegative.

This sequence joins TRBV28 and TRBJ1-1; 7 nucleotides line up with TRBD1. The CDR3 is 15 amino acids. The V segment lost 8 bases and the J segment 1 base; nucleotides outside the gene matches: 10. CDR1 and CDR2 from the germline V gene are MDHEN and SYDVKM. The DNA of the CDR3 is TGTGCCAGCGAAGGATCAGGGGGGTGGAACACTGAAGCTTTCTTT. Translated: CASEGSGGWNTEAFF.

The genes are TRBV5-1 and TRBJ1-5; D remains ambiguous. The V gene's germline CDR1 is SGHRS and CDR2 YFSETQ. V dropped 1 base and J dropped 2 bases, with 7 bases sitting between them. This CDR3 has 14 amino acids. The CDR3 region is CASSLMAGNQPQHF. CDR3 coding DNA: TGCGCCAGCAGCTTGATGGCAGGCAATCAGCCCCAGCATTTT.

This clone was seen a few times. The J gene is TRBJ1-5, the V gene TRBV19; 8 nucleotides agree with TRBD1. Losses at the gene ends were 4 bases for V and 5 bases for J; bases not matched to a gene: 4. The CDR3 loop spans 14 amino acids. Per the germline V gene, CDR1 is LNHDA and CDR2 is SQIVND (reference sequence). In DNA form, the CDR3 reads TGTGCCAGTAGTAAAGGACAGGGTGATCAGCCCCAGCATTTT. Amino acid sequence: CASSKGQGDQPQHF.

The chain is built from TRBV19 and TRBJ1-5, with D possibly matching TRBD1 (6 bases). V lost 7 bases and J 4 bases, leaving 20 bases between the germline ends. Germline loops: CDR1 LNHDA, CDR2 SQIVND (reference sequence). The CDR3 totals 16 residues. CDR3 nucleotide sequence: TGTGCCAGTAATCTTCGCCAGGGGACGGTAAATCAGCCCCAGCATTTT. Residues: CASNLRQGTVNQPQHF.

This chain connects TRBV11-2 to TRBJ2-7, with D maybe TRBD2 (6 bases). V lost 5 bases, J lost 1 base, and 15 bases lay in between. There are 15 residues in the CDR3. Germline CDR1 is SGHAT and CDR2 is FQNNGV. The CDR3 region has the DNA TGTGCCAGCAGCCTACGGACTGGGACTTCCTACGAGCAGTACTTC. Translation gives CASSLRTGTSYEQYF.

V gene TRBV28 combines with J gene TRBJ1-2, with D possibly matching TRBD1 (6 bases). V was pared by 7 bases and J by 5 bases, with 14 bases between. The CDR3 is 13 residues long. Germline V gives CDR1 MDHEN, CDR2 SYDVKM. This CDR3 is CASTSQGPYGYTF. The CDR3 nucleotides are TGTGCCAGCACTTCCCAGGGGCCATATGGCTACACCTTC.

The chain has TRBV6-1 and TRBJ1-1; 9 bases line up with TRBD1. CDR1 and CDR2 from the germline V gene are MNHNS and SASEGT. The V segment lost 5 bases and the J segment 0 bases; nucleotides outside the gene matches: 4. The CDR3 sequence is 15 residues long. The CDR3 loop is CASSLDRGMNTEAFF. The DNA for the CDR3 is TGTGCCAGCAGTCTGGACAGGGGAATGAACACTGAAGCTTTCTTT.

The CDR3: CASTPEYRLHEQYF. The CDR3, as DNA: TGTGCCAGCACCCCCGAGTACAGGTTGCACGAGCAGTACTTC. The chain uses TRBV6-5 and TRBJ2-7, with D possibly being TRBD1 (5 bases). The germline V gene has CDR1 MNHEY and CDR2 SVGAGI. The CDR3 spans 14 residues. Trimming took off 7 bases at V and 5 bases at J, with 18 bases between the two ends.

The V call is TRBV28, the J call TRBJ1-1; D is possibly TRBD1 (6 bases). The CDR3 is 15 amino acids. V was trimmed by 5 bases and J by 4 bases, leaving 17 bases between them. CDR1 and CDR2 from the germline V gene are MDHEN and SYDVKM. CDR3 DNA sequence: TGTGCCAGCAGTGCTCGGGAGGGGGGAAGCACTGAAGCTTTCTTT. It yields the protein CASSAREGGSTEAFF.

The rearrangement joins TRBV19 to TRBJ2-1; TRBD2 matches 8 bases. CDR3 size: 15 residues. CDR1 is LNHDA, CDR2 SQIVND, per germline (reference sequence). J was trimmed by 3 bases and V by 5 bases; bases with no gene match: 6. The CDR3 DNA follows: TGTGCCAGTAGTTTTAGCGGGATTGGCTACAATGAGCAGTTCTTC. Translating gives CASSFSGIGYNEQFF. The full variable domain, in which reference TRBV19 and TRBJ2-1 provide the parts outside the CDR3, is DGGITQSPKYLFRKEGQNVTLSCEQNLNHDAMYWYRQDPGQGLRLIYYSQIVNDFQKGDIAEGYSVSREKKESFPLTVTSAQKNPTAFYLCASSFSGIGYNEQFFGPGTRLTVL.

The rearrangement joins TRBV7-9 to TRBJ2-7, with TRBD1 identical over 8 bases. Germline lookup yields CDR1 SEHNR and CDR2 FQNEAQ (reference sequence). V lost 6 bases and J lost 11; bases outside the gene matches: 18. The CDR3 length is 15 residues. This chain's CDR3 is CASRPFGTGRAREYF. The CDR3, as DNA: TGTGCCAGCAGGCCCTTCGGGACAGGTAGGGCGCGGGAGTACTTC.

The chain recombines TRBV28 with TRBJ1-2, with D possibly matching TRBD1 (5 bases). CDR3 length: 14 amino acids. V shed 2 bases and J shed 8 bases, with 15 bases lying between them. Germline V gene data show CDR1 as MDHEN and CDR2 as SYDVKM. CDR3 residues: CASSLGADSLGYTF. CDR3 nucleotide sequence: TGTGCCAGCAGTTTAGGGGCCGACTCCTTGGGCTACACCTTC.

The chain combines TRBV7-6 with TRBJ2-7; no clear D gene. This CDR3 has 12 residues. Trimming left V 3 bases short and J 7 bases short, with 10 bases between. Germline V lookup: CDR1 SGHVS, CDR2 FNYEAQ. In DNA form, the CDR3 reads TGTGCCAGCAGCTTCCCATTAGAGGAGCAGTACTTC. It yields the protein CASSFPLEEQYF.

This chain uses TRBV5-4 with TRBJ2-5, with D perhaps matching TRBD2 (6 bases). The V end lost 4 bases, the J end lost 5 bases, and 6 bases lay between the germline ends. The CDR3 spans 11 residues. Germline values: CDR1 SGHNT, CDR2 YYREEE (reference sequence). The CDR3 sequence is CASSGGETQYF. In DNA, the CDR3 is TGTGCCAGCAGCGGAGGGGAGACCCAGTACTTC.

J is TRBJ2-1 and V is TRBV25-1; 8 bases are a match to TRBD2. This CDR3 spans 15 amino acids. The V segment lost 4 bases and the J segment 6 bases; nucleotides outside the gene matches: 8. Germline V lookup: CDR1 MGHDK, CDR2 SYGVNS. CDR3 region: CASSVSAGEINEQFF. The CDR3, as DNA: TGTGCCAGCAGTGTATCAGCGGGAGAGATCAATGAGCAGTTCTTC.

The V and J genes are TRBV5-1 and TRBJ2-2; D is unresolved. Germline V gene lookup returns CDR1 SGHRS and CDR2 YFSETQ. The V end was cut by 2 bases, the J end by 7 bases, with 6 bases between. This CDR3 spans 12 amino acids. Written as DNA, the CDR3 is TGCGCCAGCAGCTTCCGCGGCGGGGAGCTGTTTTTT. As protein: CASSFRGGELFF.

There are a few counts of this clone. The V and J genes are TRBV7-9 and TRBJ2-1; tentative D call: TRBD2 (5 bases). The germline CDR1 and CDR2 sequences are SEHNR and FQNEAQ (reference sequence). This CDR3 has 13 amino acids. Trimming took 4 bases from V and 7 from J, leaving 11 bases between them. The chain's CDR3 is CASSSTPGNEQFF. The CDR3 DNA is TGTGCCAGCAGCTCCACCCCGGGGAATGAGCAGTTCTTC.

This chain links TRBV27 with TRBJ1-2, with 8 nucleotides matching TRBD1. Trimming cost V 5 bases and J 3 bases; bases outside gene matches: 11. The CDR3 runs 16 residues. Germline V gives CDR1 MNHEY, CDR2 SMNVEV (reference sequence). CDR3 bases: TGTGCCAGCAGTCCCCCCCGTAGACAGGGGCACTATGGCTACACCTTC. Its translation: CASSPPRRQGHYGYTF.

This clone was detected a few times. The CDR3 is CASSEATGVPYNEQFF. The CDR3 nucleotides are TGTGCCAGCAGTGAGGCCACAGGGGTCCCCTACAATGAGCAGTTCTTC. The V gene is TRBV25-1, the J gene TRBJ2-1; 7 bases agree with TRBD1. The V gene's germline CDR1 is MGHDK and CDR2 SYGVNS. Losses at the gene ends were 3 bases for V and 2 bases for J; bases not matched to a gene: 7. This CDR3 region has 16 residues.

V gene TRBV7-9 combines with J gene TRBJ2-7; 9 nucleotides agree with TRBD1. Germline V gene sequence: CDR1 SEHNR, CDR2 FQNEAQ (reference sequence). The CDR3 is 14 residues long. The J segment lost 5 bases and the V segment lost 5 bases, leaving 7 bases of the junction unmatched. This CDR3 is CASSIGQGNNEQYF. CDR3 in DNA: TGTGCCAGCAGCATCGGACAGGGGAACAACGAGCAGTACTTC. The full variable domain, rest sourced from reference TRBV7-9 and TRBJ2-7, is DTGVSQNPRHKITKRGQNVTFRCDPISEHNRLYWYRQTLGQGPEFLTYFQNEAQLEKSRLLSDRFSAERPKGSFSTLEIQRTEQGDSAMYLCASSIGQGNNEQYFGPGTRLTVT.

This chain uses TRBV4-3 with TRBJ2-7; 7 positions agree with TRBD1. Germline V gene sequence: CDR1 LGHNA, CDR2 YSLEER. V gave up 0 bases and J gave up 0 bases; unmatched junction bases: 5. The CDR3 sequence is 16 residues long. The CDR3 nucleotides read TGCGCCAGCAGCCAAGAGTACCCAGGGGGCTCCTACGAGCAGTACTTC. The encoded protein is CASSQEYPGGSYEQYF.

This sequence joins TRBV10-3 and TRBJ1-2; 12 bases fit TRBD1. The CDR3 runs to 14 residues. The germline V gene has CDR1 ENHRY and CDR2 SYGVKD. The V and J ends lost 6 bases and 7 bases, in that order; junction bases with no gene match: 6. CDR3 amino acids: CAIRKGQGASGYTF. The CDR3, as DNA: TGTGCCATCAGGAAGGGACAGGGGGCTTCTGGCTACACCTTC.